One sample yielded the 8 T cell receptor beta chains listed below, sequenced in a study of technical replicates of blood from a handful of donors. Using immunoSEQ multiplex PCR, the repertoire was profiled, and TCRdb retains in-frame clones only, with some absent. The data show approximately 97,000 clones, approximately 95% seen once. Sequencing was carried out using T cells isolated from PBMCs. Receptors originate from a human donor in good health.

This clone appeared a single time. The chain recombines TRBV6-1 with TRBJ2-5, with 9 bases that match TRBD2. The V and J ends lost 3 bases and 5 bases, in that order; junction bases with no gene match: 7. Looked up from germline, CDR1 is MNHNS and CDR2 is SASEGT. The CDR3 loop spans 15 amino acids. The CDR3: CASSEVRTSAETQYF. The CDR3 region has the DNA TGTGCCAGCAGTGAGGTGAGGACTAGCGCGGAGACCCAGTACTTC.

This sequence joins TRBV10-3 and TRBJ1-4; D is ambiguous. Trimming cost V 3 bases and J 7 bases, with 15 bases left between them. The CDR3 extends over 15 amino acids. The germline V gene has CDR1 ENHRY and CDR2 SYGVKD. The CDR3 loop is CAISEEYISGEKLFF. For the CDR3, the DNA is TGTGCCATCAGTGAAGAGTATATCTCAGGTGAAAAACTGTTTTTT.

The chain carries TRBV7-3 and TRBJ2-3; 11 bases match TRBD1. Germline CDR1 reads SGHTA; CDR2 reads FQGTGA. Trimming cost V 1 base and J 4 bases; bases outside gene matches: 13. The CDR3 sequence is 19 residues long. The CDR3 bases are TGTGCCAGCAGCTTAAACGGACAGGGGGCGAATTTGCGCGCAGATACGCAGTATTTT. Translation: CASSLNGQGANLRADTQYF.

Here the CDR3 reads CASSDPTRADTQYF. CDR3 nucleotide sequence: TGCGCCAGCAGTGACCCGACTAGGGCAGATACGCAGTATTTT. This chain links TRBV10-1 with TRBJ2-3; maybe TRBD2 (6 bases). This CDR3 spans 14 amino acids. V was shortened by 3 bases and J by 4 bases, with 11 bases between the two germline ends. CDR1 WNHNN and CDR2 SYGVQD come from the germline V gene (reference sequence).

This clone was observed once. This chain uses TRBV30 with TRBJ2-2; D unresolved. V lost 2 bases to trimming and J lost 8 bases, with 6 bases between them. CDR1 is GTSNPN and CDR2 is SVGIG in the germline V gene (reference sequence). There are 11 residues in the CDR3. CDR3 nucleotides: TGTGCCTGGAGTAAAGCGGGGGAGCTGTTTTTT. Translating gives CAWSKAGELFF.

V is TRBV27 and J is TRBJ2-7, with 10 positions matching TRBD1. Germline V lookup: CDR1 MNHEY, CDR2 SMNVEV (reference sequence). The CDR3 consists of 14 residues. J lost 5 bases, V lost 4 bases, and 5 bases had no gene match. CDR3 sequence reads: CASSWDRGHNEQYF. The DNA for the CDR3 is TGTGCCAGCAGTTGGGACAGGGGACATAACGAGCAGTACTTC.

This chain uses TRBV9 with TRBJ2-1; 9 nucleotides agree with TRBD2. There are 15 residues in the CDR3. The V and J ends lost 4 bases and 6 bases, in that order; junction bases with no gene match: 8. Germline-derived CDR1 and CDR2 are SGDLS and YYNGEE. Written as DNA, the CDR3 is TGTGCCAGCAGCCCCCACTTTAGCGGGAGCAATGAGCAGTTCTTC. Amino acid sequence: CASSPHFSGSNEQFF.

CDR3 sequence (DNA): TGTGCCAGCAGAGGGGGAGATACGCAGTATTTT. Its translation is CASRGGDTQYF. The rearrangement uses TRBV2 and TRBJ2-3, with D possibly TRBD1 on 6 matching bases. Looked up from germline, CDR1 is SNHLY and CDR2 is FYNNEI. The V end lost 6 bases, the J end lost 5 bases, and 6 bases lay between the germline ends. There are 11 residues in the CDR3.